This T cell receptor (beta chain) was recorded in a study of graft-versus-host responses after intestinal transplantation. Germline V lookup: CDR1 LNHDA, CDR2 SQIVND (reference sequence). The trim removed 5 bases at V and 2 bases at J, leaving 6 bases unmatched. This CDR3 is 16 amino acids long. The protocol was immunoSEQ multiplex PCR, while the TCRdb copy is restricted to in-frame clones and leaves out a portion. This table holds some 90,000 clones, approximately 82% found once. This clone appeared once. Its antigen remains unidentified. The sample here was unstimulated CD4+ T cells sorted from spleen or lymph node cells, taken before intestinal transplant. V and J are TRBV19 and TRBJ2-3; 11 bases agree with TRBD2. The sequence derives from a human donor who received an intestinal transplant. The DNA of the CDR3 is TGTGCCAGTAGTTTTAGCGGGAGGGCCCTCACAGATACGCAGTATTTT. Its protein product is CASSFSGRALTDTQYF.